Sequencing of this TCR beta chain was carried out in a study of graft-versus-host responses after intestinal transplantation. Study-wide context: Each patient got anti-thymocyte globulin induction, then tacrolimus and steroids for three to four years. The study's findings and limits: GvH clones were identified in recipient marrow, with some first appearing in ileum or blood. High graft-versus-host to host-versus-graft clonal ratios were seen in allografts of patients with graft-donor T cell macrochimerism.

CDR1 and CDR2 (germline): MNHEY, SMNVEV (reference sequence). The CDR3 consists of 13 residues. The junction had 10 bases not matched to a gene; V was cut back by 8 bases and J by 7 bases. On this clone itself: The antigen is not known.

Graft samples were processed, releasing intraepithelial and lamina propria lymphocytes. Profiled with immunoSEQ multiplex PCR; TCRdb holds only in-frame clones, not every one. The repertoire holds 20,000 to 25,000 clones, with around 77% as singletons. The sample was ileum tissue, taken 12 days after intestinal transplant. The V and J genes are TRBV27 and TRBJ1-2; 7 bases align to TRBD1. This sequence originates from a human patient who received an intestinal transplant, so some T cells may come from the graft donor. The CDR3 nucleotides are TGTGCCAGCGGCAGGGGGGCTCTCGGTGGCTACACCTTC. Encoded protein: CASGRGALGGYTF.